The 23 T cell receptor beta chains presented below share a single source sample, sequenced in a study of CD8+ T cells in alopecia areata. cDNA reverse transcribed from extracted RNA served as the sequencing template. The table came from immunoSEQ multiplex PCR; TCRdb's copy has only in-frame clones and leaves some out. Among approximately 210,000 clones listed, around 65% were seen once. Specified treatment: oral pan-JAK inhibitor, 5-10 mg twice daily. The sequencing here drew on CD4+ T cells sorted from blood, taken between weeks 43 and 45, from a patient treated with tofacitinib. The source of these receptors is a human donor with alopecia areata.

The genes are TRBV30 and TRBJ1-1, with a tentative D call TRBD1 (5 bases). This CDR3 contains 13 residues. Trimming took 2 bases from V and 0 from J, leaving 7 bases between them. Germline CDR1 reads GTSNPN; CDR2 reads SVGIG (reference sequence). DNA for the CDR3: TGTGCCTGGAGTCGGGGGTTGAACACTGAAGCTTTCTTT. It yields the protein CAWSRGLNTEAFF.

The genes are TRBV19 and TRBJ2-5, with unresolved D. Deletions cut 3 bases from V and 3 bases from J, with 8 bases between. The CDR3 runs 13 residues. In germline, CDR1 is LNHDA, CDR2 SQIVND (reference sequence). The CDR3 nucleotides are TGTGCCAGTAGTATTACCCGGAAAGAGACCCAGTACTTC. Its protein product is CASSITRKETQYF.

The V call is TRBV7-2, the J call TRBJ2-1, with D possibly TRBD2 on 6 matching bases. Germline V gene lookup returns CDR1 SGHTA and CDR2 FQGNSA. V lost 5 bases to trimming and J lost 6 bases, with 20 bases between them. This CDR3 spans 16 amino acids. CDR3 sequence (DNA): TGTGCCAGCAGCCTTTCTCGGGGGTGGCGTTTCAATGAGCAGTTCTTC. Amino acids: CASSLSRGWRFNEQFF. The variable domain in full, with the rest retrieved from reference TRBV7-2 and TRBJ2-1, is GAGVSQSPSNKVTEKGKDVELRCDPISGHTALYWYRQSLGQGLEFLIYFQGNSAPDKSGLPSDRFSAERTGGSVSTLTIQRTQQEDSAVYLCASSLSRGWRFNEQFFGPGTRLTVL.

This chain uses TRBV28 with TRBJ1-1, with TRBD1 matching over 7 bases. CDR1 MDHEN and CDR2 SYDVKM come from the germline V gene. This CDR3 region has 14 residues. Trimming cost V 8 bases and J 1 base; bases outside gene matches: 7. CDR3 in DNA: TGTGCCAGCTACAGGGGACGATCGAACACTGAAGCTTTCTTT. Its protein product is CASYRGRSNTEAFF.

V gene TRBV29-1 combines with J gene TRBJ1-5; TRBD1 is a possible D gene (5 bases). V lost 6 bases and J 4 bases, leaving 19 bases between the germline ends. This CDR3 region has 15 residues. Germline lookup yields CDR1 SQVTM and CDR2 ANQGSEA. The CDR3 spells CSVSLSGLGNQPQHF. In DNA form, the CDR3 reads TGCAGCGTGTCCCTGTCGGGGCTGGGGAATCAGCCCCAGCATTTT.

This chain connects TRBV25-1 to TRBJ2-1; 10 nucleotides agree with TRBD2. V trimming: 5 bases; J trimming: 3 bases; junction bases outside the gene matches: 7. Germline-derived CDR1 and CDR2 are MGHDK and SYGVNS. The CDR3 loop spans 16 amino acids. The CDR3 DNA reads TGTGCCAGCAGTACCCCTAGCGGGGGTCGCTACAATGAGCAGTTCTTC. Protein sequence: CASSTPSGGRYNEQFF.

The chain's CDR3 is CASSLGREPHNEQFF. The CDR3 coding sequence is TGTGCCAGCAGCTTGGGGAGGGAACCGCACAATGAGCAGTTCTTC. The chain couples TRBV5-4 to TRBJ2-1; D may be TRBD2 (6 bases). The CDR3 is made up of 15 amino acids. CDR1 is SGHNT and CDR2 is YYREEE in the germline V gene (reference sequence). The germline V and J ends were trimmed by 0 bases and 5 bases, with 12 bases remaining between them.

This clone has a handful of counts. CDR3 in DNA: TGCAGCGTTGGGACAGGGGGCATTCCTGGGGCCAACGTCCTGACTTTC. Encoded protein: CSVGTGGIPGANVLTF. The chain has TRBV29-1 and TRBJ2-6; 11 positions agree with TRBD1. After removal of 4 bases from V and 2 bases from J, the junction contained 4 bases not matched to a gene. This CDR3 contains 16 residues. Per germline, CDR1 SQVTM and CDR2 ANQGSEA.

This clone was seen more than once but under ten times. The V and J genes are TRBV4-3 and TRBJ2-7, with D hard to call. This CDR3 has 13 amino acids. The V end lost 3 bases, the J end lost 3 bases, and 9 bases lay between the germline ends. Germline loops: CDR1 LGHNA, CDR2 YSLEER. CDR3 region: CASSHNKGYEQYF. CDR3 bases: TGCGCCAGCAGCCACAACAAGGGCTACGAGCAGTACTTC.

This clone has more than one count but fewer than ten. V gene TRBV29-1 combines with J gene TRBJ2-3; 7 bases are a match to TRBD2. V trimming: 4 bases; J trimming: 5 bases; junction bases outside the gene matches: 6. From germline, CDR1 is SQVTM and CDR2 ANQGSEA. The CDR3 has 13 residues. The CDR3: CSVVYGGKDTQYF. CDR3 sequence (DNA): TGCAGCGTTGTTTACGGGGGGAAAGATACGCAGTATTTT.

Many counts were recorded for this clone. The chain carries TRBV27 and TRBJ2-1; D unclear. The CDR3 consists of 14 residues. The germline V gene encodes CDR1 MNHEY and CDR2 SMNVEV (reference sequence). The V end lost 7 bases, the J end lost 5 bases, and 15 bases lay between the germline ends. The CDR3 region is CASTQRPGNNEQFF. The CDR3 DNA reads TGTGCCAGCACCCAACGACCAGGCAACAATGAGCAGTTCTTC.

This clone appeared a few times. V gene TRBV2 combines with J gene TRBJ2-1; D is unresolved. Germline V CDR1 and CDR2: SNHLY, FYNNEI. V lost 1 base and J lost 7, with 8 bases in between. The CDR3 extends over 13 amino acids. As DNA, the CDR3 is TGTGCCAGCAGTGAAGGCAACACTAATGAGCAGTTCTTC. Translated: CASSEGNTNEQFF.

This clone was counted only a few times. The chain joins TRBV4-3 to TRBJ2-6, with 7 bases that match TRBD1. Germline CDR1 and CDR2: LGHNA and YSLEER. With 0 bases clipped from V and 1 base from J, the junction kept 9 bases outside the gene matches. The CDR3 runs 19 residues. DNA for the CDR3: TGCGCCAGCAGCCAAGATATGCCAGGGGGTTGGTCTGGGGCCAACGTCCTGACTTTC. Protein product: CASSQDMPGGWSGANVLTF.

This clone was seen a handful of times. The chain employs TRBV7-9 and TRBJ1-6; 9 bases are a match to TRBD1. Per the germline V gene, CDR1 is SEHNR and CDR2 is FQNEAQ (reference sequence). With 0 bases clipped from V and 7 bases from J, the junction kept 4 bases outside the gene matches. CDR3 length: 16 residues. The CDR3 is CASSLALGTGNSPLHF. CDR3 bases: TGTGCCAGCAGCTTAGCGCTAGGGACAGGGAATTCACCCCTCCACTTT. The entire variable domain, with the rest obtained from reference TRBV7-9 and TRBJ1-6, is as follows: DTGVSQNPRHKITKRGQNVTFRCDPISEHNRLYWYRQTLGQGPEFLTYFQNEAQLEKSRLLSDRFSAERPKGSFSTLEIQRTEQGDSAMYLCASSLALGTGNSPLHFGNGTRLTVT.

The genes are TRBV30 and TRBJ1-1; D is undetermined. The V and J ends lost 4 bases and 3 bases respectively, with 12 bases between them. Germline CDR1 GTSNPN, CDR2 SVGIG (reference sequence). The CDR3 is 13 amino acids. The CDR3 protein is CAWNGRRDTEAFF. The CDR3 DNA reads TGTGCCTGGAATGGTAGGAGGGACACTGAAGCTTTCTTT.

This rearrangement joins TRBV28 to TRBJ1-3; 7 nucleotides align to TRBD1. The CDR3 is 15 residues long. Trimming removed 6 bases from V and 3 bases from J; junction bases left unmatched: 8. Germline V gene data show CDR1 as MDHEN and CDR2 as SYDVKM. The CDR3: CASSLGGTVGNTIYF. As DNA, the CDR3 is TGTGCCAGCAGCCTAGGGGGCACGGTTGGAAACACCATATATTTT.

This clone appeared a few times. The genes are TRBV7-8 and TRBJ1-5, with D maybe TRBD1 (5 bases). CDR1 and CDR2 (germline): SGHVS, FQNEAQ. This CDR3 contains 18 residues. V gave up 4 bases and J gave up 2 bases, with 21 bases separating them. Here the CDR3 DNA reads TGTGCCAGCAGCTCTTACCCCGGGGACCTCGGGGGCAATCAGCCCCAGCATTTT. Its protein product is CASSSYPGDLGGNQPQHF.

V usage is TRBV29-1 and J usage is TRBJ1-1, with D hard to call. This CDR3 has 14 residues. Germline CDR1 is SQVTM and CDR2 is ANQGSEA. The V and J ends lost 6 bases and 9 bases respectively, with 23 bases between them. The CDR3 DNA sequence: TGCAGCGTGCGCCCCAGGCACTCTGCGGTCAAAGCTTTCTTT. Protein: CSVRPRHSAVKAFF.

The chain combines TRBV27 with TRBJ1-2, with 7 nucleotides matching TRBD1. Trimming took 6 bases from V and 6 from J; bases not matched to a gene: 16. The CDR3 spans 16 residues. Germline assignment: CDR1 MNHEY and CDR2 SMNVEV (reference sequence). CDR3 protein: CASSPRGDSLTNGYTF. The CDR3 coding sequence is TGTGCCAGCAGCCCACGTGGGGACAGCCTAACAAATGGCTACACCTTC.

The chain couples TRBV7-2 to TRBJ2-4; TRBD1 might be the D (5 bases). V gave up 5 bases and J gave up 3 bases, with 14 bases separating them. This CDR3 is built from 15 residues. CDR1 SGHTA and CDR2 FQGNSA come from the germline V gene. The CDR3 sequence is CASSHGDSLKNIQYF. The CDR3 bases are TGTGCCAGCAGCCATGGCGACAGCCTCAAAAACATTCAGTACTTC.

This clone was picked up a small number of times. The V and J genes are TRBV5-1 and TRBJ1-5, with TRBD1 matching over 8 bases. From germline, CDR1 is SGHRS and CDR2 YFSETQ. The length of the CDR3 is 14 residues. With 0 bases clipped from V and 4 bases from J, the junction kept 0 bases outside the gene matches. CDR3 protein: CASSLGTGNQPQHF. CDR3 DNA: TGCGCCAGCAGCTTGGGGACAGGGAATCAGCCCCAGCATTTT.

The J gene is TRBJ1-5, the V gene TRBV30, with TRBD1 matching 10 bases. Germline V gene lookup returns CDR1 GTSNPN and CDR2 SVGIG (reference sequence). CDR3 length: 17 amino acids. Trimming cost V 0 bases and J 3 bases; bases outside gene matches: 8. The CDR3 reads CAWSVRVGTGDNQPQHF. As DNA, the CDR3 is TGTGCCTGGAGTGTACGGGTCGGGACAGGGGACAATCAGCCCCAGCATTTT.

The chain is built from TRBV23-1 and TRBJ2-3; TRBD1 aligns across 7 bases. TRBV23-1 is assigned to the ORF class and has an uncertain function. This CDR3 has 14 amino acids. The junction had 10 bases not matched to a gene; V was cut back by 10 bases and J by 3 bases. In DNA form, the CDR3 reads TGCGCCACTCTGAACTCAGGGGGTACAGATACGCAGTATTTT. Amino acid sequence: CATLNSGGTDTQYF.